These T cell receptor beta chains were read from a single sample in a study of shared clonotypes between healthy human individuals. Profiled with immunoSEQ multiplex PCR; TCRdb holds only in-frame clones, not every one. The table shows 2,500,000 or so clones, with around 94% occurring only once. Sequenced: naive CD4+ T cells sorted from blood. Receptors originate from a young man in good health. CDR3s include the opening cysteine and the closing phenylalanine or tryptophan.

V	J	CDR3
TRBV27	TRBJ2-7	CASSLKASASYEQYF
TRBV5-4	TRBJ2-3	CASSLVLGSGGDTQYF
TRBV5-1	TRBJ1-5	CASSLGPGQGLAESNQPQHF
TRBV19	TRBJ1-5	CATTIVPHGQAPNQPQHF
TRBV4-3	TRBJ1-4	CASSQDARGGEKLFF
TRBV5-1	TRBJ2-1	CASSPSGLEKYNEQFF
TRBV2	TRBJ2-3	CASSGQGTDTQYF
TRBV30	TRBJ2-6	CAWGGRRYGANVLTF
TRBV6-6	TRBJ1-4	CASSLGQGGEKLFF
TRBV10-3	TRBJ2-1	CAISEGTNYNEQFF
TRBV28	TRBJ2-7	CASSSQYGEYF
TRBV7-2	TRBJ2-7	CASSLPGQVYEQYF
TRBV5-6	TRBJ2-2	CASSVGRSGELFF
TRBV10-3	TRBJ2-5	CAISEYGQGSETQYF
TRBV7-9	TRBJ1-5	CASSLAFSGSNQPQHF
TRBV4-1	TRBJ2-3	CASSHPLSSGSITDTQYF
TRBV7-2	TRBJ2-1	CASSTDRSAEQFF
TRBV2	TRBJ1-1	CASSGQGWTEAFF
TRBV10-3	TRBJ2-7	CAIRGGIFATAYEQYF
TRBV4-1	TRBJ2-1	CASSQEGQGYNEQFF
TRBV28	TRBJ1-5	CASSSSIYSNQPQHF
TRBV2	TRBJ1-2	CASSDWAPWHYGYTF